Sequencing of this TCR beta chain was carried out in a study of blood T cell repertoires in COVID-19. Study-wide context: The United States, Italy and Spain provided the acute and convalescent COVID-19 samples. Nucleic acid was either cDNA or gDNA, and it came from T cells, B-cell-depleted T cells, or PBMCs.

Authors' analysis steps: Estimates of nucleated cell counts were drawn from the amplification of reference gene primers. Sequencing used immunoSEQ multiplex PCR; TCRdb keeps in-frame clones, though not all of them. Clonal size and the V and J genes are those of that table, whereas D and trimming came from the DNA. The data hold tens of thousands of clones, with roughly 90% observed a single time. Germline CDR1 KGHSH, CDR2 LQKENI. The V end was cut by 3 bases, the J end by 0 bases, with 11 bases between. This CDR3 comprises 16 residues. This receptor was identified in a human donor in a cohort sampled during active COVID-19. Specimen: peripheral blood. The chain has TRBV18 and TRBJ2-2, with D unresolved. The CDR3 DNA sequence: TGTGCCAGCTCACCCCCAAACTCCCCGAACACCGGGGAGCTGTTTTTT. Translated, it gives CASSPPNSPNTGELFF.